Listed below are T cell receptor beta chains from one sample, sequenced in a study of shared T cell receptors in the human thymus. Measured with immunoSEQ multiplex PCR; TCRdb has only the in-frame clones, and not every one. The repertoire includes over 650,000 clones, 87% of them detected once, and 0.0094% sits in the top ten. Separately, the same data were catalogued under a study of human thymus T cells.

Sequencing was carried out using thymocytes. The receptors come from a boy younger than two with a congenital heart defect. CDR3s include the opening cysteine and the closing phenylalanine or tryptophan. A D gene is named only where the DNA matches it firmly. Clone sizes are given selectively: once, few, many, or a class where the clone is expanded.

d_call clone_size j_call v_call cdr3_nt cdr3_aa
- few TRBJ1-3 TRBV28 TGTGCCAGCAGCCCGGAGAACCCCCGGCACTCTGGAAACACCATATATTTT CASSPENPRHSGNTIYF
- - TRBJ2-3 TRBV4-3 TGCGCCAGCAGCCAGCAAGTAGGCACAGATACGCAGTATTTT CASSQQVGTDTQYF
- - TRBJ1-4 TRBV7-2 TGTGCCAGCAGCTTAGTTCGGGGAAAACTGTTTTTT CASSLVRGKLFF
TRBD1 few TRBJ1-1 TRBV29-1 TGCAGCGTTGACCGGGACAGGAACACTGAAGCTTTCTTT CSVDRDRNTEAFF
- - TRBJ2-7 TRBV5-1 TGCGCCAGCAGCTTCGGGGACTCATTC CASSFGDSF
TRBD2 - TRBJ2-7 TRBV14 TGTGCCAGCAGCCGCAGGACTAGCGGGGGCGAGCAGTACTTC CASSRRTSGGEQYF
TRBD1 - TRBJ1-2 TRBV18 TGTGCCAGCTCAGACATCTACCGGGACAGGGGCACAAATAACTATGGCTACACCTTC CASSDIYRDRGTNNYGYTF
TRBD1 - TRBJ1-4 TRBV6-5 TGTGCCAGCAGTCCGGGACAGGGAAATGAAAAACTGTTTTTT CASSPGQGNEKLFF
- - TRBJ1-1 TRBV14 TGTGCCAGCAGCCAAGCCGAAAACAGGGTCAGGACTGAAGCTTTCTTT CASSQAENRVRTEAFF
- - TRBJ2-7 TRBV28 TGTGCCAGCAGCCACCTCAGGGCCATCCACGAGCAGTACTTC CASSHLRAIHEQYF
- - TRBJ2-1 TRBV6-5 TGTGCCAGCAGCCCAACTAGGCGCTACAATGAGCAGTTCTTC CASSPTRRYNEQFF
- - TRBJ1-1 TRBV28 TGTGCCAGCCTCCCCTTGCGGTCGCTCGGCACTGAAGCTTTCTTT CASLPLRSLGTEAFF
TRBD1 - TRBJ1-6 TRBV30 TGTGCCTGGGGGACAGGTGATTCACCCCTCCACTTT CAWGTGDSPLHF
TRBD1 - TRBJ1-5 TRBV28 TGTGCCAGCAGTTTACCCCTTCACGACAGGGTGGATCAGCCCCAGCATTTT CASSLPLHDRVDQPQHF
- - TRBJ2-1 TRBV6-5 TGTGCCAGCAGTTACGGGCAGAGGGCCTCCTACAATGAGCAGTTCTTC CASSYGQRASYNEQFF
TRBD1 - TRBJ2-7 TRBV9 TGTGCCAGCAGCCCAACCCCAAGGGACAGGGGATACGAGCAGTACTTC CASSPTPRDRGYEQYF
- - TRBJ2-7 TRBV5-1 TGCGCCAGCAGCTTGCGAGGGAGGGGCAGGGGGCACTCCTACGAGCAGTACTTC CASSLRGRGRGHSYEQYF
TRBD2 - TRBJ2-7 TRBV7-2 TGTGCCAGCAGCCTCCGGACTAGCGGGGGGGGCCACGAGCAGTACTTC CASSLRTSGGGHEQYF
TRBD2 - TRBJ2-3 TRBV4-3 TGCGCCAGCAGCCAAGCCCACCTTATAGCGGGGGGCCCCTCTAGCACAGATACGCAGTATTTT CASSQAHLIAGGPSSTDTQYF
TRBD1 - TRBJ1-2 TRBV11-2 TGTGCCAGCAGCTTAACCTCCGGGACAGGGATAGATGGCTACACCTTC CASSLTSGTGIDGYTF
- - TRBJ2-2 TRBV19 TGTGCCAGTAGTATAAGACAAGGGGGCGGGGAGCTGTTTTTT CASSIRQGGGELFF
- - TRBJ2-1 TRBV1 TGCACCAGCAGCCAAAAATTGCCGCGAGCAGGCCTATACAATGAGCAGTTCTTC CTSSQKLPRAGLYNEQFF
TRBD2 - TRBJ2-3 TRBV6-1 TGTGCCAGCAGTGTATGCGGGGGGGAGAGCACAGATACGCAGTATTTT CASSVCGGESTDTQYF
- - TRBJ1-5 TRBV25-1 TGTGCCAGCCATAGGGGAGGTCAGCCCCAGCATTTT CASHRGGQPQHF
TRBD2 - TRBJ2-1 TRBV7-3 TGTGCCAGCAGCTTAAACGGTGAGCGGGGGGCTCAGGGTGAGCAGTTCTTC CASSLNGERGAQGEQFF
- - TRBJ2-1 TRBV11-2 TGTGCCAGCAGGGTTAGCCGGGGGGCCTCTAATGAGCAGTTCTTC CASRVSRGASNEQFF
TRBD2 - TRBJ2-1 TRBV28 TGTGCCAGCAGTTTATTTACAGCGGGAGGGTATGGTGAGCAGTTCTTC CASSLFTAGGYGEQFF
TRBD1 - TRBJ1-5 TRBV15 TGTGCCACCAGCAAGCAGGGACAGGCGACCATTAGCAATCAGCCCCAGCATTTT CATSKQGQATISNQPQHF
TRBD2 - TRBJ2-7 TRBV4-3 TGCGCCAGCAGCCAAGGGTCTAGCGGCTACGAGCAGTACTTC CASSQGSSGYEQYF
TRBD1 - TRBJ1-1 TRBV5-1 TGCGCCAGCAGACAGGGGCAGAGGACTGAAGCTTTCTTT CASRQGQRTEAFF
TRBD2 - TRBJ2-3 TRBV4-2 TGTGCCAGCAGCCTCTCTAGCGGGGACCGCGCAGATACGCAGTATTTT CASSLSSGDRADTQYF
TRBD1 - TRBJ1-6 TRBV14 TGTGCCAGCAGCCGGGGACAGGGGGTATCTTATTCACCCCTCCACTTT CASSRGQGVSYSPLHF
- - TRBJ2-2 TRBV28 TGTGCCAGCAGTTTATTCCCAGGGGCGAACACCGGGGAGCTGTTTTTT CASSLFPGANTGELFF
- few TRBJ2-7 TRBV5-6 TGTGCCAGCAGCTCTGCCTACGAGCAGTACTTC CASSSAYEQYF
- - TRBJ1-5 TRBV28 TGTGCCAGCAGTACTAGGGTATCGGGCAATCAGCCCCAGCATTTT CASSTRVSGNQPQHF
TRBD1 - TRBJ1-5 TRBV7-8 TGTGCCAGCAGCCCCTGGACAGGGCCCCATAGCAATCAGCCCCAGCATTTT CASSPWTGPHSNQPQHF
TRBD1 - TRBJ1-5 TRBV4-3 TGCGCCAGCAGCCAGGGGCTCCGGGACAGGGGTAGCAATCAGCCCCAGCATTTT CASSQGLRDRGSNQPQHF
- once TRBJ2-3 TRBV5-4 TGTGCCAGCAGCCCACATTACCGGCGGAACCTCCCTTCTAACACAGATACGCAGTATTTT CASSPHYRRNLPSNTDTQYF
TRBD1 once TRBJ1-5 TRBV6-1 TGTGCCAGCGGTAGACCGGGACAGTTCAATCAGCCCCAGCATTTT CASGRPGQFNQPQHF
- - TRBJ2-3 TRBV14 TGTGCCAGCAGCCAAGGCGGGAGCACAGATACGCAGTATTTT CASSQGGSTDTQYF
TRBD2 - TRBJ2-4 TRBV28 TGTGCCAGCAGTTTCCGGGGGGGTGGAGGGACTGTAGCCAAAAACATTCAGTACTTC CASSFRGGGGTVAKNIQYF
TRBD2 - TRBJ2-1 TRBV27 TGTGCCAGCAGAACTGGGGGGACTAGCGGGAGAAGAGGAAATGAGCAGTTCTTC CASRTGGTSGRRGNEQFF
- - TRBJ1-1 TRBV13 TGTGCCAGCAGCTTAGAGGGGGAAGTGCCGAACACTGAAGCTTTCTTT CASSLEGEVPNTEAFF
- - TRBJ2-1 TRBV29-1 TGCAGCGTTGAAGATTACGCAGGGTACAATGAGCAGTTCTTC CSVEDYAGYNEQFF
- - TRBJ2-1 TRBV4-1 TGCGCCAGCAGCCAGTCTGGACTACCAGAATACAATGAGCAGTTCTTC CASSQSGLPEYNEQFF
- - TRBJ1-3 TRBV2 TGTGCCAGCAGTGGGGTAGACAGCTCTGGAAACACCATATATTTT CASSGVDSSGNTIYF
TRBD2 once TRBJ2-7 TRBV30 TGTGCCTGGAGTCGTAGCGGGGGAGATACCTACGAGCAGTACTTC CAWSRSGGDTYEQYF
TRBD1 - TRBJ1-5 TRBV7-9 TGTGCCAGCAGCTTGGAGGGGACAGTAGGAAATCAGCCCCAGCATTTT CASSLEGTVGNQPQHF